One and the same sample provided the 13 T cell receptor beta chains below, sequenced in a study of radiotherapy plus CTLA-4 blockade in lung cancer. Clones were sequenced by immunoSEQ multiplex PCR, and TCRdb holds only the in-frame ones, with some missing. The repertoire holds tens of thousands of clones, with approximately 62% as singletons. This sample comprised peripheral blood, obtained from a patient treated with radiotherapy plus ipilimumab. All receptors derive from a human donor with non-small cell lung cancer who had a partial response to radiotherapy plus ipilimumab.

The chain combines TRBV29-1 with TRBJ1-1, with D possibly matching TRBD1 (5 bases). The CDR3 sequence is 12 residues long. Germline loops: CDR1 SQVTM, CDR2 ANQGSEA. The germline V and J ends were trimmed by 6 bases and 4 bases, with 12 bases remaining between them. The CDR3 protein is CSVARVSTEAFF. CDR3 coding DNA: TGCAGCGTGGCCAGGGTTAGCACTGAAGCTTTCTTT.

The chain carries TRBV7-8 and TRBJ2-2; 9 positions agree with TRBD2. V dropped 1 base and J dropped 7; count of bases not matched to a gene: 10. This CDR3 is 17 amino acids long. Germline CDR1 reads SGHVS; CDR2 reads FQNEAQ. Here the CDR3 DNA reads TGTGCCAGCAGCTTAGGGGGTAGCGGGAGACGGGGCGGGGAGCTGTTTTTT. Its protein product is CASSLGGSGRRGGELFF.

A remark on this clone: Distinct nucleotide sequences in the sample also encode this CDR3. The chain has TRBV15 and TRBJ1-5; D remains ambiguous. The CDR3 extends over 13 amino acids. The V and J ends lost 0 bases and 7 bases respectively, with 7 bases between them. Germline values: CDR1 LNHNV, CDR2 YYDKDF (reference sequence). In DNA form, the CDR3 reads TGTGCCACCAGCAGAGATCGAGGGCAGCCCCAGCATTTT. Amino acids: CATSRDRGQPQHF.

This chain joins TRBV4-1 and TRBJ2-7, with a weak D call TRBD2 (5 bases). V lost 0 bases to trimming and J lost 6 bases, with 12 bases between them. In germline, CDR1 is MGHRA, CDR2 YSYEKL. The length of the CDR3 is 14 residues. CDR3 sequence (DNA): TGCGCCAGCAGCCAAGACTCCGGGGATGGCGAGCAGTACTTC. Translating gives CASSQDSGDGEQYF.

This sequence joins TRBV2 and TRBJ1-5; D gene unclear. The germline V gene encodes CDR1 SNHLY and CDR2 FYNNEI. V lost 4 bases, J lost 0 bases, and 7 bases lay in between. The CDR3 runs 14 residues. The CDR3 DNA reads as TGTGCCAGCAGTGGTCAGAATAGCAATCAGCCCCAGCATTTT. Its translation is CASSGQNSNQPQHF.

This clone was found a few times. The V and J genes are TRBV9 and TRBJ1-2; no definite D call. The germline V gene encodes CDR1 SGDLS and CDR2 YYNGEE. The V gene lost 3 bases and the J gene lost 1 base, with 4 bases spanning the gap. This CDR3 has 12 amino acids. CDR3 sequence (DNA): TGTGCCAGCAGCGCAAATAACTATGGCTACACCTTC. As protein: CASSANNYGYTF. The variable domain in full, completed from reference TRBV9 and TRBJ1-2, reads DSGVTQTPKHLITATGQRVTLRCSPRSGDLSVYWYQQSLDQGLQFLIQYYNGEERAKGNILERFSAQQFPDLHSELNLSSLELGDSALYFCASSANNYGYTFGSGTRLTVV.

V gene TRBV5-4 combines with J gene TRBJ2-2; D perhaps matches TRBD2 (5 bases). Per the germline V gene, CDR1 is SGHNT and CDR2 is YYREEE (reference sequence). The CDR3 covers 14 residues. V lost 4 bases and J 6 bases, leaving 13 bases between the germline ends. This chain's CDR3 is CASSERTRSGELFF. The CDR3 region has the DNA TGTGCCAGCAGCGAGAGAACTAGATCCGGGGAGCTGTTTTTT.

The V and J genes are TRBV18 and TRBJ1-1, with TRBD1 matching 7 bases. CDR1 and CDR2 from the germline V gene are KGHSH and LQKENI. With V trimmed by 0 bases and J by 3 bases, 4 bases remained unmatched. The CDR3 contains 15 residues. The chain's CDR3 is CASSPPTGAHTEAFF. The CDR3, as DNA: TGTGCCAGCTCACCACCCACAGGGGCCCACACTGAAGCTTTCTTT.

This clone appeared a single time. V usage is TRBV5-1 and J usage is TRBJ2-3, with 8 bases matching TRBD2. The trim removed 5 bases at V and 0 bases at J, leaving 2 bases unmatched. This CDR3 is built from 14 residues. Per the germline V gene, CDR1 is SGHRS and CDR2 is YFSETQ. CDR3 nucleotides: TGCGCCAGCAGTACGGGGGGGAGCACAGATACGCAGTATTTT. It translates to CASSTGGSTDTQYF.

The V and J genes are TRBV7-2 and TRBJ2-5; 10 nucleotides align to TRBD1. After removal of 6 bases from V and 4 bases from J, the junction contained 2 bases not matched to a gene. The CDR3 is 13 residues long. The germline CDR1 and CDR2 sequences are SGHTA and FQGNSA. The CDR3 bases are TGTGCCAGCAGTTGGACAGGGGGAGAGACCCAGTACTTC. Encoded protein: CASSWTGGETQYF.

The chain recombines TRBV18 with TRBJ2-1; 7 bases fit TRBD2. V was clipped by 0 bases and J by 5 bases; unmatched bases: 10. The CDR3 covers 17 residues. Germline CDR1 is KGHSH and CDR2 is LQKENI. CDR3: CASSPPGGKGFDNEQFF. The CDR3 DNA is TGTGCCAGCTCACCACCCGGGGGGAAGGGGTTCGACAATGAGCAGTTCTTC.

The chain is built from TRBV30 and TRBJ2-2, with TRBD2 identical over 10 bases. Trimming removed 4 bases from V and 4 bases from J; junction bases left unmatched: 6. The CDR3 totals 15 residues. Germline V gene sequence: CDR1 GTSNPN, CDR2 SVGIG (reference sequence). The CDR3 sequence is CAWTGAGGRTGELFF. CDR3 nucleotides: TGTGCCTGGACGGGAGCGGGGGGGCGCACCGGGGAGCTGTTTTTT.

The chain couples TRBV6-5 to TRBJ1-1; D perhaps matches TRBD1 (5 bases). CDR1 and CDR2 (germline): MNHEY, SVGAGI. The V end lost 0 bases, the J end lost 5 bases, and 7 bases lay between the germline ends. There are 13 residues in the CDR3. CDR3 DNA sequence: TGTGCCAGCAGTTACTCGCGACAGACTGAAGCTTTCTTT. Its translation: CASSYSRQTEAFF.